This is a list of T cell receptor beta chains from one sample in a study of shared clonotypes between healthy human individuals. The assay was immunoSEQ multiplex PCR, and TCRdb's table has in-frame clones only and misses some. The sample shows over a million clones, around 78% of them seen only once. Material: memory CD4+ T cells from PBMCs. Receptor source: a man aged 18 to 30 in good health. Some clones in this sample may be carry-over from other donors' samples. Both conserved end residues are part of each CDR3. A D gene is named only where the DNA matches it firmly. For some rows the clone size is stated as once, few or many, or as a class when expanded; others skip it.

V gene: TRBV4-3
D gene: TRBD2
clone size: NA
J gene: TRBJ2-1
CDR3 DNA: TGCGCCAGCAGCCAAGATTCGGGGGGAGAGGGCAATGAGCAGTTCTTC
CDR3 protein: CASSQDSGGEGNEQFF

V gene: TRBV18
D gene: TRBD1
clone size: NA
J gene: TRBJ2-1
CDR3 DNA: TGTGCCAGCTCATCTTGGACAGGGGATCATGAGCAGTTCTTC
CDR3 protein: CASSSWTGDHEQFF

V gene: TRBV6-6
D gene: TRBD1
clone size: NA
J gene: TRBJ1-2
CDR3 DNA: TGTGCCAGCAGTTACGGACAGGGGTCCTATGGCTACACCTTC
CDR3 protein: CASSYGQGSYGYTF

V gene: TRBV27
D gene: TRBD2
clone size: NA
J gene: TRBJ2-7
CDR3 DNA: TGTGCCAGCAGGGTAGGTGCGGAGCGGGGGGAGCAGTACTTC
CDR3 protein: CASRVGAERGEQYF

V gene: TRBV7-8
D gene: NA
clone size: NA
J gene: TRBJ1-2
CDR3 DNA: TGTGCCAGCAGCTTAGCGGCAGGGTCTTATGGCTACACCTTC
CDR3 protein: CASSLAAGSYGYTF

V gene: TRBV14
D gene: TRBD1
clone size: NA
J gene: TRBJ2-7
CDR3 DNA: TGTGCCAGCAGCTCAGACAGGGTGCAGTACTTC
CDR3 protein: CASSSDRVQYF

V gene: TRBV28
D gene: TRBD1
clone size: NA
J gene: TRBJ2-4
CDR3 DNA: TGTGCCAGCAGACCGACCGGGACAGGGATGACCAAAAACATTCAGTACTTC
CDR3 protein: CASRPTGTGMTKNIQYF

V gene: TRBV7-9
D gene: NA
clone size: NA
J gene: TRBJ2-5
CDR3 DNA: TGTGCCAGCAGCTTAGGTAGGGCAGAGACCCAGTACTTC
CDR3 protein: CASSLGRAETQYF

V gene: TRBV28
D gene: NA
clone size: NA
J gene: TRBJ1-5
CDR3 DNA: TGTGCCAGCAGTCTCTTAGTCCAGGTGGATCAGCCCCAGCATTTT
CDR3 protein: CASSLLVQVDQPQHF

V gene: TRBV2
D gene: NA
clone size: NA
J gene: TRBJ2-3
CDR3 DNA: TGTGCCAGCAGTGGCCTCACTCGCACAGATACGCAGTATTTT
CDR3 protein: CASSGLTRTDTQYF

V gene: TRBV27
D gene: NA
clone size: NA
J gene: TRBJ1-2
CDR3 DNA: TGTGCCAGCAGTTTAGGGGCAGGAGGTGGCTACACCTTC
CDR3 protein: CASSLGAGGGYTF

V gene: TRBV7-8
D gene: TRBD2
clone size: NA
J gene: TRBJ2-5
CDR3 DNA: TGTGCCAGCAACCTAGCGGGAGCAAACTGGGGAGAGACCCAGTACTTC
CDR3 protein: CASNLAGANWGETQYF

V gene: TRBV6-5
D gene: TRBD1
clone size: once
J gene: TRBJ1-4
CDR3 DNA: TGTGCCAGCAGTTGGGACAGGGATCGTGAAAAACTGTTTTTT
CDR3 protein: CASSWDRDREKLFF

V gene: TRBV4-3
D gene: NA
clone size: NA
J gene: TRBJ2-2
CDR3 DNA: TGCGCCAGCAGCCCGCTACCACCACCAAACACCGGGGAGCTGTTTTTT
CDR3 protein: CASSPLPPPNTGELFF

V gene: TRBV27
D gene: NA
clone size: NA
J gene: TRBJ1-1
CDR3 DNA: TGTGCCAGCAGTTTATCAGCGAACACTGAAGCTTTCTTT
CDR3 protein: CASSLSANTEAFF

V gene: TRBV27
D gene: NA
clone size: few
J gene: TRBJ2-3
CDR3 DNA: TGTGCCAGCAGTTCGGGGCGGGGACTTAGCACAGATACGCAGTATTTT
CDR3 protein: CASSSGRGLSTDTQYF

V gene: TRBV7-2
D gene: NA
clone size: NA
J gene: TRBJ2-1
CDR3 DNA: TGTGCCAGCAGTTCGGGCTTCGTTCAGGGGGAGCAGTTCTTC
CDR3 protein: CASSSGFVQGEQFF

V gene: TRBV7-8
D gene: TRBD1
clone size: NA
J gene: TRBJ1-2
CDR3 DNA: TGTGCCAGCAGCTTAGGGGGTCTCGACAGGGCAGGTGGCTACACCTTC
CDR3 protein: CASSLGGLDRAGGYTF

V gene: TRBV30
D gene: NA
clone size: NA
J gene: TRBJ1-3
CDR3 DNA: TGTGCCTGGAGTAGGGGCCGCTCTGGAAACACCATATATTTT
CDR3 protein: CAWSRGRSGNTIYF

V gene: TRBV5-1
D gene: NA
clone size: NA
J gene: TRBJ2-1
CDR3 DNA: TGCGCCAGCAGCTTGGGTTGGGATCTTGGGGCCCATGAGCAGTTCTTC
CDR3 protein: CASSLGWDLGAHEQFF

V gene: TRBV18
D gene: NA
clone size: NA
J gene: TRBJ1-4
CDR3 DNA: TGTGCCAGCTCACCACCGAGCAGGGCCGGTGAAAAACTGTTTTTT
CDR3 protein: CASSPPSRAGEKLFF

V gene: TRBV28
D gene: NA
clone size: NA
J gene: TRBJ1-5
CDR3 DNA: TGTGCCAGCAGTCAAACGGGGTATAGCAATCAGCCCCAGCATTTT
CDR3 protein: CASSQTGYSNQPQHF

V gene: TRBV5-6
D gene: NA
clone size: NA
J gene: TRBJ2-6
CDR3 DNA: TGTGCCAGCAGCCCTAGATCGGCTGGGGCCAACGTCCTGACTTTC
CDR3 protein: CASSPRSAGANVLTF

V gene: TRBV7-7
D gene: NA
clone size: NA
J gene: TRBJ2-7
CDR3 DNA: TGTGCCAGCAGCCCCTCTTCCTCCTACGAGCAGTACTTC
CDR3 protein: CASSPSSSYEQYF

V gene: TRBV7-6
D gene: NA
clone size: NA
J gene: TRBJ2-7
CDR3 DNA: TGTGCCAGCAGCTTGTTTGGGGGCGAGGGGATTTACGAGCAGTACTTC
CDR3 protein: CASSLFGGEGIYEQYF

V gene: TRBV21-1
D gene: NA
clone size: few
J gene: TRBJ2-7
CDR3 DNA: TGTGCCAGCAGCAAAGTGGGACCGTTTCTCTACGAGCAGTACTTC
CDR3 protein: CASSKVGPFLYEQYF

V gene: TRBV10-3
D gene: TRBD1
clone size: NA
J gene: TRBJ1-5
CDR3 DNA: TGTGCCATCAGTGAGTCAGGGGGCCGGGGCCGTACTACCTATTTAGCCCAGCATTTT
CDR3 protein: CAISESGGRGRTTYLAQHF

V gene: TRBV6-1
D gene: TRBD2
clone size: many
J gene: TRBJ2-1
CDR3 DNA: TGTGCCAGCAGTCGACTAGCGGGAGATGGTGAGCAGTTCTTC
CDR3 protein: CASSRLAGDGEQFF

V gene: TRBV15
D gene: NA
clone size: NA
J gene: TRBJ1-2
CDR3 DNA: TGTGCCACCAGCCCGCGGGGCGACGGAGCTAACTATGGCTACACCTTC
CDR3 protein: CATSPRGDGANYGYTF

V gene: TRBV29-1
D gene: NA
clone size: NA
J gene: TRBJ2-5
CDR3 DNA: TGCAGCGTGGGGGAGCAAGAGACCCAGTACTTC
CDR3 protein: CSVGEQETQYF

V gene: TRBV4-2
D gene: NA
clone size: NA
J gene: TRBJ1-3
CDR3 DNA: TGTGCCAGCAGCCAAGATCCGCAACAGGGAAACACCATATATTTT
CDR3 protein: CASSQDPQQGNTIYF

V gene: TRBV28
D gene: NA
clone size: once
J gene: TRBJ1-5
CDR3 DNA: TGTGCCAGCAGTCCACAAAAAACCGGACACCCAGATCAGCCCCAGCATTTT
CDR3 protein: CASSPQKTGHPDQPQHF

V gene: TRBV30
D gene: NA
clone size: NA
J gene: TRBJ2-5
CDR3 DNA: TGTGCCTGGAGTGTAACAGGGGAGACCCAGTACTTC
CDR3 protein: CAWSVTGETQYF

V gene: TRBV11-2
D gene: TRBD1
clone size: NA
J gene: TRBJ2-1
CDR3 DNA: TGTGCCAGCAGCTGGAGCCCCGGGACAGTCTTGGATGAGCAGTTCTTC
CDR3 protein: CASSWSPGTVLDEQFF

V gene: TRBV2
D gene: TRBD2
clone size: NA
J gene: TRBJ2-1
CDR3 DNA: TGTGCCAGCCCAGCGAGTAGCGGGAGAGTAAATGAGCAGTTCTTC
CDR3 protein: CASPASSGRVNEQFF

V gene: TRBV19
D gene: NA
clone size: NA
J gene: TRBJ2-1
CDR3 DNA: TGTGCCAGTTATGGCTGTACTGACCACAATGAGCAGTTCTTC
CDR3 protein: CASYGCTDHNEQFF

V gene: TRBV30
D gene: NA
clone size: NA
J gene: TRBJ2-5
CDR3 DNA: TGTGCCTGGAATGGACGGCGGCCGTGGAGAGAGACCCAGTACTTC
CDR3 protein: CAWNGRRPWRETQYF

V gene: TRBV4-1
D gene: NA
clone size: many
J gene: TRBJ1-1
CDR3 DNA: TGCGCCAGCAGCCAAGCTTCTGCAACACTGGGACCCACTGAAGCTTTCTTT
CDR3 protein: CASSQASATLGPTEAFF

V gene: TRBV4-3
D gene: NA
clone size: few
J gene: TRBJ2-4
CDR3 DNA: TGCGCCAGCAGCCTCCAGGGGGGGGACAAAAACATTCAGTACTTC
CDR3 protein: CASSLQGGDKNIQYF

V gene: TRBV29-1
D gene: TRBD1
clone size: few
J gene: TRBJ2-7
CDR3 DNA: TGCAGCGTTGGGATGGGGACAGGGGCCTTCTACGAGCAGTACTTC
CDR3 protein: CSVGMGTGAFYEQYF

V gene: TRBV5-8
D gene: NA
clone size: NA
J gene: TRBJ2-3
CDR3 DNA: TGTGCCAGCAGCTTGAGGGGGGATACGCAGTATTTT
CDR3 protein: CASSLRGDTQYF

V gene: TRBV6-5
D gene: TRBD1
clone size: NA
J gene: TRBJ1-3
CDR3 DNA: TGTGCCAGCAGTGGGACAGGGGGCGTAAACACCATATATTTT
CDR3 protein: CASSGTGGVNTIYF

V gene: TRBV12-5
D gene: TRBD2
clone size: NA
J gene: TRBJ2-5
CDR3 DNA: TGTGCTAGTACCTATCTTCCGGCTAGCGGGATCCAAGAGACCCAGTACTTC
CDR3 protein: CASTYLPASGIQETQYF

V gene: TRBV28
D gene: NA
clone size: NA
J gene: TRBJ2-1
CDR3 DNA: TGTGCCAGCACCGATTCCGGGACAAGCCCTATCGAGCAGTTCTTC
CDR3 protein: CASTDSGTSPIEQFF

V gene: TRBV9
D gene: NA
clone size: NA
J gene: TRBJ2-1
CDR3 DNA: TGTGCCAGCAGCGTAGCTGGGCAGTCAAACCTATACAATGAGCAGTTCTTC
CDR3 protein: CASSVAGQSNLYNEQFF

V gene: TRBV19
D gene: TRBD2
clone size: NA
J gene: TRBJ2-3
CDR3 DNA: TGTGCCAGCAGCTTAGGGACTAGCGCAGATACGCAGTATTTT
CDR3 protein: CASSLGTSADTQYF

V gene: TRBV13
D gene: NA
clone size: NA
J gene: TRBJ1-2
CDR3 DNA: TGTGCCAGCAGCTCTAGGGGGTTCGGCTACACCTTC
CDR3 protein: CASSSRGFGYTF